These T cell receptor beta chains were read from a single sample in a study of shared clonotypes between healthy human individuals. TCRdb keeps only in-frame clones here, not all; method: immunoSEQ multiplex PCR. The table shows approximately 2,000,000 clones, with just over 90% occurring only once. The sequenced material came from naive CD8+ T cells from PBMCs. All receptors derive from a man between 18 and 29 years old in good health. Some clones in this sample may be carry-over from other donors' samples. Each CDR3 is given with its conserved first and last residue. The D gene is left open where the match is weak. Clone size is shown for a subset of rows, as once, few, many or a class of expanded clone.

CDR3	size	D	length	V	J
CASSVGDEQYF	.	.	11	TRBV2	TRBJ2-7
CASSGSRYNEQFF	.	.	13	TRBV7-2	TRBJ2-1
CASRYRDRSSYEQYF	.	TRBD1	15	TRBV7-2	TRBJ2-7
CASSIGQGRYWNTEAFF	.	TRBD1	17	TRBV5-4	TRBJ1-1
CASSGTENQPQHF	.	.	13	TRBV2	TRBJ1-5
CASGLAMTTEAFF	.	.	13	TRBV12-5	TRBJ1-1
CASSLGGQGSYNEQFF	.	TRBD1	16	TRBV5-1	TRBJ2-1
CASSPWDPLDEQYF	.	.	14	TRBV7-9	TRBJ2-7
CASSPGKTEAFF	.	.	12	TRBV19	TRBJ1-1
CSGWSNYGYTF	.	.	11	TRBV29-1	TRBJ1-2
CASKDPGLATYNEQFF	.	TRBD2	16	TRBV7-8	TRBJ2-1
CASSTGRPSTDTQYF	.	.	15	TRBV5-1	TRBJ2-3
CASTPMGTLAYEQYF	.	.	15	TRBV27	TRBJ2-7
CASSLSARRVNTEAFF	.	.	16	TRBV27	TRBJ1-1
CAIAGRAIDEQFF	.	TRBD2	13	TRBV5-4	TRBJ2-1
CASSLAYNRGVLNF	.	TRBD1	14	TRBV27	TRBJ2-7
CASSHRDGSYEQYF	.	.	14	TRBV27	TRBJ2-7
CASGGTGPYEQYF	.	TRBD1	13	TRBV28	TRBJ2-7
CASSDPGLSDTQYF	.	TRBD2	14	TRBV6-4	TRBJ2-3
CASSFGQGPPNYGYTF	few	TRBD1	16	TRBV7-9	TRBJ1-2
CASSLRVNTEAFF	.	.	13	TRBV5-1	TRBJ1-1
CASSPGDYTDTQYF	.	TRBD2	14	TRBV4-1	TRBJ2-3
CASPNGGSNTGELFF	.	TRBD2	15	TRBV11-2	TRBJ2-2
CASRSRRVSYNEQFF	.	.	15	TRBV28	TRBJ2-1
CASRDGRAYGYTF	.	.	13	TRBV27	TRBJ1-2
CASSDRGLFLYGYTF	.	.	15	TRBV2	TRBJ1-2
CASQEQSGWSTEAFF	.	.	15	TRBV28	TRBJ1-1
CASSTGTGPTYEQYF	.	TRBD1	15	TRBV19	TRBJ2-7
CASSPPGLAQEQYF	.	TRBD2	14	TRBV7-7	TRBJ2-7
CASSLAAASGYEQYF	.	TRBD2	15	TRBV11-2	TRBJ2-7
CASSLTGTYEQYF	.	TRBD1	13	TRBV7-9	TRBJ2-7
CASRGTGQETQYF	.	TRBD1	13	TRBV19	TRBJ2-5
CASSDRDREGFTEAFF	.	TRBD1	16	TRBV10-1	TRBJ1-1
CASSVAEEQGASGNTIYF	.	TRBD1	18	TRBV9	TRBJ1-3
CASSVRGAETQYF	few	.	13	TRBV9	TRBJ2-5
CASRSNPYLETQYF	.	.	14	TRBV13	TRBJ2-5
CASSLEAGHDNQPQHF	.	.	16	TRBV7-8	TRBJ1-5
CASSFRLARYNEQFF	once	.	15	TRBV7-7	TRBJ2-1
CASSPASGTEAFF	few	.	13	TRBV7-6	TRBJ1-1
CASTLTGGPNEQFF	.	TRBD1	14	TRBV9	TRBJ2-1
CASSLGRPDRGNQPQHF	.	TRBD1	17	TRBV7-8	TRBJ1-5
CASSVSGGGEQYF	.	.	13	TRBV9	TRBJ2-7
CASSSGLAGVYEQYF	.	TRBD2	15	TRBV13	TRBJ2-7
CASSASPSGNTIYF	.	.	14	TRBV5-1	TRBJ1-3
CASSLGTGGNTIYF	.	TRBD1	14	TRBV7-9	TRBJ1-3
CASSLDKTSGTTPLYEQYF	.	TRBD2	19	TRBV7-9	TRBJ2-7
CASSDWKVDTGELFF	.	.	15	TRBV25-1	TRBJ2-2
CASGDRVGIQYF	.	.	12	TRBV10-1	TRBJ2-4
CASSPISGRKIGELFF	.	TRBD2	16	TRBV9	TRBJ2-2
CASSDRYRGTYEQYF	.	TRBD1	15	TRBV25-1	TRBJ2-7
CASSLGQGPGNTIYF	.	.	15	TRBV7-9	TRBJ1-3
CASSLGPSGRSMNEQFF	.	TRBD2	17	TRBV11-2	TRBJ2-1
CASSLGPTGGQETQYF	.	.	16	TRBV7-9	TRBJ2-5
CASSLGGVRIVYEQYF	once	.	16	TRBV11-2	TRBJ2-7
CASSPLSGQETQYF	.	.	14	TRBV4-1	TRBJ2-5